The subject of this entry is one TCR beta chain. V lost 6 bases and J lost 0, with 6 bases in between. CDR3 length equals 14 residues. Germline V gene lookup returns CDR1 MNHEY and CDR2 SVGAGI. The data originate from a study of blood T cell repertoires in COVID-19. Study overall: In each case, the material was cDNA or gDNA derived from T cells, B-cell-depleted T cells, or PBMCs.

This table comes from immunoSEQ multiplex PCR, and its TCRdb copy is limited to in-frame clones, with some not included. The sample lists tens of thousands of clones, about 80% occurring once. The sequencing input was peripheral blood. The TCR originated in a human donor in a cohort sampled during active COVID-19. The rearrangement joins TRBV6-5 to TRBJ1-6; no clear D gene. The CDR3 bases are TGTGCCAGCAGCCGCAGCTCCTATAATTCACCCCTCCACTTT. It translates to CASSRSSYNSPLHF.